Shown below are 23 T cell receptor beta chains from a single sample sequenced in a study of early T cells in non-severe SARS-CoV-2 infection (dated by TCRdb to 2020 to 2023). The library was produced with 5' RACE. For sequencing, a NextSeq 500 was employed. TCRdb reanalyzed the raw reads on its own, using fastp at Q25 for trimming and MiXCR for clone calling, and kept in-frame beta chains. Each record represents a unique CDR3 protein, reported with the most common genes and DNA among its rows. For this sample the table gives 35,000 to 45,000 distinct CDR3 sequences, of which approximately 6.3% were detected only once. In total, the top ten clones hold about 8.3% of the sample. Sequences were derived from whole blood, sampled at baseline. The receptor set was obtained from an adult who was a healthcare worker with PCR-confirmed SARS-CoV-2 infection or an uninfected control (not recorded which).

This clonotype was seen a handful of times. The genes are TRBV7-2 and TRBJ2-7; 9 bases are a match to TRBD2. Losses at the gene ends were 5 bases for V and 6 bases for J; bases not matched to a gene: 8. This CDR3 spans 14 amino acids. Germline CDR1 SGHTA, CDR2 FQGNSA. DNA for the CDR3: TGTGCCAGCAGCCTCTTAGCGGGGGATTCCGAGCAGTACTTC. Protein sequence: CASSLLAGDSEQYF.

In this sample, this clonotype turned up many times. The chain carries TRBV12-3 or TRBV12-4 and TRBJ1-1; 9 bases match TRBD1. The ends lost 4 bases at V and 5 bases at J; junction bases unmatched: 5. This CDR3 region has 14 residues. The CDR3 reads CASSSRTGETEAFF. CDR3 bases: TGTGCCAGCAGTTCGCGGACAGGGGAGACTGAAGCTTTCTTT.

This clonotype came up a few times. As DNA, the CDR3 is TGTGCCAGCAGCCAAAGGGAGGCCCTCTACACCGGGGAGCTGTTTTTT. Protein product: CASSQREALYTGELFF. The chain recombines TRBV3-1 with TRBJ2-2; possibly TRBD2 for D (6 bases). V lost 2 bases and J 3 bases, leaving 13 bases between the germline ends. The CDR3 covers 16 residues. Germline lookup yields CDR1 LGHDT and CDR2 YNNKEL (reference sequence).

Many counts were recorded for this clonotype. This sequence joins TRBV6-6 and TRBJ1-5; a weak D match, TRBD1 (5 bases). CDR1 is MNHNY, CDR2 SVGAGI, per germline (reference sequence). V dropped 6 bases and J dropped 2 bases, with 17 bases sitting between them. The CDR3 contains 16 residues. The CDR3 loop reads CASRPEDGARNQPQHF. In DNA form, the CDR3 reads TGTGCCAGCAGACCGGAAGATGGGGCGCGCAATCAGCCCCAGCATTTT.

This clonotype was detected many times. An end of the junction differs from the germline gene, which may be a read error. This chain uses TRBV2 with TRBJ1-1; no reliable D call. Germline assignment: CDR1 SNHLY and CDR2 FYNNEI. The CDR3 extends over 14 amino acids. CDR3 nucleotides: TGTGCCAGCACTGAAGAATCGGTCAACACTGAAGCTTTCTTT. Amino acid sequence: CASTEESVNTEAFF.

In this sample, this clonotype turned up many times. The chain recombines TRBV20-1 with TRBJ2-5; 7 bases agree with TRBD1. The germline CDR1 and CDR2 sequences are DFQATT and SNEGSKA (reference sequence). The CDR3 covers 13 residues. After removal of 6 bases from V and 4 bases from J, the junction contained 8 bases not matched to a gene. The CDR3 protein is CSAPDRAAETQYF. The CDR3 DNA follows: TGCAGTGCGCCTGACAGGGCGGCAGAGACCCAGTACTTC.

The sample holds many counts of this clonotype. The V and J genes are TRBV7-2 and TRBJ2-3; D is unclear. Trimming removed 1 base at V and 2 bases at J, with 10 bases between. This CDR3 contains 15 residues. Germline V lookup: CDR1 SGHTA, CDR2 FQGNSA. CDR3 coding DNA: TGTGCCAGCAGCTTAGTGGTTGCGGTCACAGATACGCAGTATTTT. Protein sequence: CASSLVVAVTDTQYF.

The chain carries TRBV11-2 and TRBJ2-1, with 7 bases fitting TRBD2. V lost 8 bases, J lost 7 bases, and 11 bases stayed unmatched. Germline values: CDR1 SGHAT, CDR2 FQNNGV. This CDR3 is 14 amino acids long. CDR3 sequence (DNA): TGTGCCAGCCGGGCGGGGGACGGACTGAATGAGCAGTTCTTC. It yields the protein CASRAGDGLNEQFF.

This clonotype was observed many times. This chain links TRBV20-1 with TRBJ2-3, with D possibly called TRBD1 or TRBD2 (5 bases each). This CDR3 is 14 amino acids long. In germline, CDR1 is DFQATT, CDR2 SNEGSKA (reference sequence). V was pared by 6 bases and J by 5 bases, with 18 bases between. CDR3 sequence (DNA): TGCAGTGCAGAAGGGGACGGCTCGAGAGATACGCAGTATTTT. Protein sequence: CSAEGDGSRDTQYF.

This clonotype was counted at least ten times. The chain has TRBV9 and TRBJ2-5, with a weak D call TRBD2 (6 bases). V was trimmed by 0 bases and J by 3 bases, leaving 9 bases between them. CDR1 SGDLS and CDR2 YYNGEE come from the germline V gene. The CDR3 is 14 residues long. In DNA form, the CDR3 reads TGTGCCAGCAGCGTAGGAGGAGGGGAAGAGACCCAGTACTTC. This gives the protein CASSVGGGEETQYF. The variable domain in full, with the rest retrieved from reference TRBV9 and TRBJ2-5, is DSGVTQTPKHLITATGQRVTLRCSPRSGDLSVYWYQQSLDQGLQFLIQYYNGEERAKGNILERFSAQQFPDLHSELNLSSLELGDSALYFCASSVGGGEETQYFGPGTRLLVL.

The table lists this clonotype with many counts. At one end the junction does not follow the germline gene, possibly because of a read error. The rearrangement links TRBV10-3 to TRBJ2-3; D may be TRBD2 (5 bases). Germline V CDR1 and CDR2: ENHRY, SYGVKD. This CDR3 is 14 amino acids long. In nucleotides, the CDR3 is TGTGCCATCAGTGAGATCGCGGGCACCGATACGCAGTATTTT. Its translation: CAISEIAGTDTQYF.

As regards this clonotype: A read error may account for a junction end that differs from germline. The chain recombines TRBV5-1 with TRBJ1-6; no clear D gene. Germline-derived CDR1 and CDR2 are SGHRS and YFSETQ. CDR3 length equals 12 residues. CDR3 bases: TGCGCCAGCAGCTCCTCTAATTCACCCCTCCACTTT. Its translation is CASSSSNSPLHF. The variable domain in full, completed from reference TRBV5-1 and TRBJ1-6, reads KAGVTQTPRYLIKTRGQQVTLSCSPISGHRSVSWYQQTPGQGLQFLFEYFSETQRNKGNFPGRFSGRQFSNSRSEMNVSTLELGDSALYLCASSSSNSPLHFGNGTRLTVT.

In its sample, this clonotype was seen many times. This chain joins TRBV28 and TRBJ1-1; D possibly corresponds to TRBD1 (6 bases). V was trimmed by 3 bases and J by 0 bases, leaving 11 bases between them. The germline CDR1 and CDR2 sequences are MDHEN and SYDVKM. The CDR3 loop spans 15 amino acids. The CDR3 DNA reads TGTGCCAGCAGTTTGTGGGGGCCCATGAACACTGAAGCTTTCTTT. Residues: CASSLWGPMNTEAFF.

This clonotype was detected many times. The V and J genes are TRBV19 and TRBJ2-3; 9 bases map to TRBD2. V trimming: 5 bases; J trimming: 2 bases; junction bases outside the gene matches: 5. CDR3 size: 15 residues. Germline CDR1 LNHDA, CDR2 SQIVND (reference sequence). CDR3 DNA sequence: TGTGCCAGTAGTCCCGGACTAGCGAACACAGATACGCAGTATTTT. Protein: CASSPGLANTDTQYF.

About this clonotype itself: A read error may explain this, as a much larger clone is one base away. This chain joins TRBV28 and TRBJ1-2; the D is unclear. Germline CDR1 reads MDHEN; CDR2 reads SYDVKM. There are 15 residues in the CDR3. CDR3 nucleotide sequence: TGTACCAGCAGCGCCTTCCGGGCAGCTAACTATGGCTACACCTTC. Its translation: CTSSAFRAANYGYTF.

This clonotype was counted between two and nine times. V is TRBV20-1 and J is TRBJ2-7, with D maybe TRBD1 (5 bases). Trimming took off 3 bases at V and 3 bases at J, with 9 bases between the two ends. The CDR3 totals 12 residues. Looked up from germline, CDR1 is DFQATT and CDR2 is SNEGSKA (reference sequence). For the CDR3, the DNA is TGCAGTGCTAGTCCAAGGGGCTACGAGCAGTACTTC. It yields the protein CSASPRGYEQYF.

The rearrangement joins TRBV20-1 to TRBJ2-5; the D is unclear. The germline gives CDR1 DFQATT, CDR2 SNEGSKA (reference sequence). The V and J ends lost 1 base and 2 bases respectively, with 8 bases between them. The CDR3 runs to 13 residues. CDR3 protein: CSARVVQQETQYF. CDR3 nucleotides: TGCAGTGCTAGAGTGGTCCAACAAGAGACCCAGTACTTC.

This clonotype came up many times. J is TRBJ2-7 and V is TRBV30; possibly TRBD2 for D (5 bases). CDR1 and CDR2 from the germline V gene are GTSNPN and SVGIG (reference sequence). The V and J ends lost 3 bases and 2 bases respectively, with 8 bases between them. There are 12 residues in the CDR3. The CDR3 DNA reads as TGTGCCTGGAGGGACTTGGCCTACGAGCAGTACTTC. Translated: CAWRDLAYEQYF.

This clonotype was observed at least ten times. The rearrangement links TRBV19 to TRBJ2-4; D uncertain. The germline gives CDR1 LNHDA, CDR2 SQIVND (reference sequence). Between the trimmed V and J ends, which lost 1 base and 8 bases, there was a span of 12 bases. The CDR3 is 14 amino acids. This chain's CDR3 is CASSIAGDEDIQYF. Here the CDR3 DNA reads TGTGCCAGTAGTATAGCAGGTGATGAAGACATTCAGTACTTC.

The CDR3 DNA sequence: TGTGCCAGCTCACCAGCTACAGGGGGCACGGAGACCCAGTACTTC. Protein sequence: CASSPATGGTETQYF. The V call is TRBV18, the J call TRBJ2-5; 9 nucleotides agree with TRBD1. Germline V CDR1 and CDR2: KGHSH, LQKENI. The CDR3 length is 15 residues. J gave up 5 bases and V 2 bases, and 6 bases lay outside the gene matches.

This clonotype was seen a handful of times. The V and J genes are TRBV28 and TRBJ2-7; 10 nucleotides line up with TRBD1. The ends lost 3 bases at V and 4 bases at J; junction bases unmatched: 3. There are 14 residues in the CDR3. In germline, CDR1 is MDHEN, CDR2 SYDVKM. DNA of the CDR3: TGTGCCAGCAGTTTTGGGGACAGGGGTTACGAGCAGTACTTC. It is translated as CASSFGDRGYEQYF.

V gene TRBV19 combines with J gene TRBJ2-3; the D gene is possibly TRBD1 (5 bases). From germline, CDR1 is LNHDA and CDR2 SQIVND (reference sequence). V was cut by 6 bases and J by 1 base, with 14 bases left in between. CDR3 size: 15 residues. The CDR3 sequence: CASSRPGKRTDTQYF. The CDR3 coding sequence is TGTGCCAGTAGCAGACCAGGGAAACGCACAGATACGCAGTATTTT.

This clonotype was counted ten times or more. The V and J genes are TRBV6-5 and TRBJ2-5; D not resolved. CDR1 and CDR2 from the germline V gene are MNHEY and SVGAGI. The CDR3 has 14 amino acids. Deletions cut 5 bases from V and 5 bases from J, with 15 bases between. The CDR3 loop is CASSPQSNLETQYF. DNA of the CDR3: TGTGCCAGCAGTCCTCAGTCAAACTTGGAGACCCAGTACTTC.